A selection of T cell receptor beta chains follows, all from one sample in a study of blood T cell repertoires in COVID-19. Clones were sequenced by immunoSEQ multiplex PCR, and TCRdb holds only the in-frame ones, with some missing. The sample yields under 400,000 clones, about nine tenths seen once. Sequenced input: peripheral blood. These receptors all come from a woman aged 25 to 39 with COVID-19, enrolled during active disease. Both conserved end residues are part of each CDR3. Each record gives: J gene, V gene, CDR3 protein.

j_gene: TRBJ1-6
v_gene: TRBV5-6
CDR3aa: CASSLVAGGADNSPLHF

j_gene: TRBJ2-2
v_gene: TRBV5-6
CDR3aa: CASSLRRVRNTGELFF

j_gene: TRBJ1-2
v_gene: TRBV29-1
CDR3aa: CSVEAGSYGYTF

j_gene: TRBJ1-1
v_gene: TRBV5-1
CDR3aa: CASRSRTGGNTEAFF

j_gene: TRBJ1-3
v_gene: TRBV18
CDR3aa: CASSPPGRSGNTIYF

j_gene: TRBJ2-7
v_gene: TRBV18
CDR3aa: CASSSYRVTGGPYEQYF

j_gene: TRBJ1-3
v_gene: TRBV5-6
CDR3aa: CASSFYSGSGNTIYF

j_gene: TRBJ1-4
v_gene: TRBV5-4
CDR3aa: CASSSGQFNEKLFF

j_gene: TRBJ1-4
v_gene: TRBV27
CDR3aa: CATPRLSTNEKLFF

j_gene: TRBJ1-3
v_gene: TRBV11-2
CDR3aa: CASSIRQGPFSGNTIYF

j_gene: TRBJ1-1
v_gene: TRBV13
CDR3aa: CASSLGRVAAFF

j_gene: TRBJ2-1
v_gene: TRBV21-1
CDR3aa: CASSSYYNEQFF

j_gene: TRBJ2-1
v_gene: TRBV5-5
CDR3aa: CASRDERTSYNEQFF

j_gene: TRBJ2-7
v_gene: TRBV12-1
CDR3aa: CASSSPWGSGSF

j_gene: TRBJ2-7
v_gene: TRBV6-2/TRBV6-3
CDR3aa: CASSGAGETREQYF

j_gene: TRBJ1-1
v_gene: TRBV6-5
CDR3aa: CASIQLDRATEAFF

j_gene: TRBJ2-3
v_gene: TRBV5-1
CDR3aa: CASSLGGRSGDTQYF

j_gene: TRBJ2-3
v_gene: TRBV5-1
CDR3aa: CASSLVSSGSKDTQYF